The T cell receptor beta chain under discussion was sequenced for a study of T cells after yellow fever vaccination. As to this clonotype: Its cognate antigen is unknown.

V was shortened by 4 bases and J by 1 base, with 14 bases between the two germline ends. This CDR3 spans 17 amino acids. Germline V gene lookup returns CDR1 MNHEY and CDR2 SMNVEV (reference sequence). Study observations and caveats: Clonotypes appearing in both CD4 and CD8 compartments existed, and their share was small. The study re-detected most primary-vaccination clones after the booster (about 96% CD4, 85% to 90% CD8).

They built TCR cDNA with 5'RACE template switching, a step that put in a universal primer site and UMIs. Using its own MiXCR run on the 5' RACE reads, TCRdb lists one record per CDR3 protein. Of 400,000 to 650,000 distinct CDR3 sequences listed, 21% are singletons. This receptor was identified in a young man who received the YFV17D yellow fever vaccine. The chain uses TRBV27 and TRBJ2-6, with D possibly being TRBD2 (5 bases). Sequenced material: PBMCs, taken 21 days after the first yellow fever vaccination. The CDR3 coding sequence is TGTGCCAGCAGTTGGGGAGAGACCTTATCTGGGGCCAACGTCCTGACTTTC. This encodes CASSWGETLSGANVLTF.